One T cell receptor (beta chain) is described in this entry. Its antigen remains unidentified. Only in-frame clones appear in the TCRdb table, and some are missing; sequencing was by immunoSEQ multiplex PCR. The data show about 200,000 clones, with around 88% seen just once and approximately 8% held by the top ten. The data are from a study of T cell responses to AZD1222 COVID-19 vaccine. Study-wide results and limits: The number of AZD1222 recipients seropositive at baseline was only 5 to 7. Spike-specific TCR breadth and depth were elevated following two AZD1222 doses. Repertoire sampling occurred only after the peak T cell response. Close to half of all spike-specific TCRs reportedly target regions of the variants that are unmutated.

The CDR3 is 15 amino acids. Trimming removed 3 bases from V and 0 bases from J, with 11 bases in between. CDR1 MDHEN and CDR2 SYDVKM come from the germline V gene. The rearrangement links TRBV28 to TRBJ1-1; D gene unclear. This clonotype originated in an adult in good health. The sequencing used peripheral blood, collected on day 0 of AZD1222 vaccination. For the CDR3, the DNA is TGTGCCAGCAGTTTTATAGCGATTATGAACACTGAAGCTTTCTTT. Its translation: CASSFIAIMNTEAFF.